Given below is one T cell receptor (beta chain) in context. The data were produced by immunoSEQ multiplex PCR, yet TCRdb's version contains in-frame clones alone and is incomplete. The sample lists about 63,000 clones; approximately 80% were seen once. V trimming: 4 bases; J trimming: 2 bases; junction bases outside the gene matches: 9. The germline CDR1 and CDR2 sequences are SEHNR and FQNEAQ (reference sequence). There are 16 residues in the CDR3. The data derive from a study of blood T cell repertoires in COVID-19. Study-wide context: PBMCs, B-cell-depleted T cells, or T cells were the source of the cDNA or gDNA that made up the material.

The source is a woman aged 40 to 49 with acute COVID-19. The sequencing input was PBMCs or T cells enriched from blood (not recorded which). The rearrangement uses TRBV7-9 and TRBJ2-7, with TRBD1 matching over 9 bases. In DNA form, the CDR3 reads TGTGCCAGCAGCTCAACTAGACAGGGGGATCCCTACGAGCAGTACTTC. It specifies CASSSTRQGDPYEQYF.